This T cell receptor beta chain was captured by sequencing in a study of T cell responses to AZD1222 COVID-19 vaccine. Notes on the study in general: White British donors predominated, females outnumbered males, and clonal diversity was possibly underestimated. Regions 160-218 and 743-854 held dominance among vaccine-associated CD4 TCRs, which spanned spike. Unmutated regions of variants are reportedly targeted by nearly half of spike-specific TCRs.

To note about this clone: Its antigen remains unidentified.

Timing groups of about 4 and about 12 weeks for second doses were pooled. Data came from immunoSEQ multiplex PCR; TCRdb stores just in-frame clones and leaves some out. The table has tens of thousands of clones, 83% seen once. In germline, CDR1 is SQVTM, CDR2 ANQGSEA. V dropped 4 bases and J dropped 6; count of bases not matched to a gene: 5. The CDR3 runs to 14 residues. The J gene is TRBJ2-3, the V gene TRBV29-1, with TRBD2 identical over 12 bases. The TCR comes from an adult who received the AZD1222 COVID-19 vaccine. Here the sequenced sample was peripheral blood, taken 28 days after the second AZD1222 dose. CDR3 region: CSVATSGSRDTQYF. The CDR3 region has the DNA TGCAGCGTTGCGACTAGCGGGAGTCGGGATACGCAGTATTTT.